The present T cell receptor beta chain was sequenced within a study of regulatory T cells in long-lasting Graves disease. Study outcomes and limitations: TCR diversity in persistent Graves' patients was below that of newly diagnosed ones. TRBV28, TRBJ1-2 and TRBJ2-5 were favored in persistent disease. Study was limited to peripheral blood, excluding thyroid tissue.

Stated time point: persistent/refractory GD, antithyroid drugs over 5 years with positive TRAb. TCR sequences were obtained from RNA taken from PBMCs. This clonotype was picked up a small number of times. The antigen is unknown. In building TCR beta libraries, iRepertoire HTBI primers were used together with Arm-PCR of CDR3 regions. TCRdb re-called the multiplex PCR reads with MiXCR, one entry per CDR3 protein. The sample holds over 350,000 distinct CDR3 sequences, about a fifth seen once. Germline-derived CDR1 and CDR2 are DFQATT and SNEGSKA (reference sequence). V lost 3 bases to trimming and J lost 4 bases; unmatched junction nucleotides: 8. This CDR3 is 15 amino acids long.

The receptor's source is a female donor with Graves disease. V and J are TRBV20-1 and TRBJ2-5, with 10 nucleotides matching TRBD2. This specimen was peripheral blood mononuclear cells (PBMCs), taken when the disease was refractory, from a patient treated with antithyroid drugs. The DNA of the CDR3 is TGCAGTGCTAGTGCGGTGAGGACTAGCGGAGAGACCCAGTACTTC. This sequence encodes CSASAVRTSGETQYF.